Below are 17 T cell receptor beta chains sequenced from a single sample in a study of OX40 agonist ivuxolimab in advanced cancers. TCRdb's table, derived via immunoSEQ multiplex PCR, lists solely in-frame clones and lacks some. The repertoire has about 69,000 clones, around 90% of them found once; the top ten carry 14% to 15%. The sequencing here drew on CD4+ or CD8+ T cells sorted from blood, taken in a trial of the OX40 agonist ivuxolimab. These receptors were collected from an adult with an advanced solid tumor such as melanoma, head and neck, liver or kidney cancer.

The chain links TRBV7-2 to TRBJ2-1, with 8 bases aligning to TRBD1. CDR1 and CDR2 from the germline V gene are SGHTA and FQGNSA. The CDR3 length is 14 residues. V shed 11 bases, J shed 4 bases, and the junction held 10 bases outside the gene matches. This chain's CDR3 is CASGGQGVYNEQFF. CDR3 coding DNA: TGTGCCTCCGGCGGACAGGGCGTTTACAATGAGCAGTTCTTC.

The chain recombines TRBV11-2 with TRBJ2-3; 7 nucleotides align to TRBD1. The J segment lost 2 bases and the V segment lost 3 bases, leaving 8 bases of the junction unmatched. Germline values: CDR1 SGHAT, CDR2 FQNNGV. The CDR3 has 16 residues. The CDR3 sequence is CASSFYRGFDTDTQYF. Here the CDR3 DNA reads TGTGCCAGCAGCTTCTACAGGGGTTTCGACACAGATACGCAGTATTTT.

The rearrangement joins TRBV5-5 to TRBJ2-7, with a possible D match to TRBD2 (6 bases). Germline CDR1 and CDR2: SGHKS and YYEKEE (reference sequence). The V gene lost 2 bases and the J gene lost 3 bases, with 12 bases spanning the gap. The CDR3 sequence is 14 residues long. In DNA form, the CDR3 reads TGTGCCAGCAGCTTCTGGGGGGAGAACTACGAGCAGTACTTC. Its protein is CASSFWGENYEQYF.

The chain recombines TRBV7-9 with TRBJ1-1; no definite D call. In germline, CDR1 is SEHNR, CDR2 FQNEAQ (reference sequence). The ends were cut back, 6 bases at V and 4 bases at J, with 6 bases in the middle. The CDR3 consists of 11 residues. In nucleotides, the CDR3 is TGTGCCAGCAGGTCTAGCACTGAAGCTTTCTTT. Its protein is CASRSSTEAFF.

The chain joins TRBV25-1 to TRBJ2-1; D gene uncertain. The CDR3 covers 13 residues. The V end lost 7 bases, the J end lost 5 bases, and 12 bases lay between the germline ends. Germline V gene sequence: CDR1 MGHDK, CDR2 SYGVNS. The DNA for the CDR3 is TGTGCCAGCACTCCCCTGGCGAACAATGAGCAGTTCTTC. It encodes CASTPLANNEQFF.

V is TRBV7-6 and J is TRBJ2-3, with D perhaps TRBD2 (6 bases). Trimming removed 5 bases at V and 5 bases at J, with 23 bases between. This CDR3 has 17 amino acids. The germline gives CDR1 SGHVS, CDR2 FNYEAQ. The CDR3 sequence is CASSRTDGGASGDTQYF. CDR3 sequence (DNA): TGTGCCAGCAGCCGTACAGACGGCGGGGCGTCGGGAGATACGCAGTATTTT.

The rearrangement links TRBV27 to TRBJ2-5, with no clear D. The end of the DNA aligns better with TRBJ2-7, so the J call may be wrong. Germline loops: CDR1 MNHEY, CDR2 SMNVEV (reference sequence). The CDR3 length is 12 residues. The CDR3 region has the DNA TGTGCCAGCAGTTTAATAGGGAACGAGCAGTACTTC. Its protein is CASSLIGNEQYF.

This clone occurred once. The chain employs TRBV28 and TRBJ1-1, with D unclear. Trimming left V 5 bases short and J 3 bases short, with 13 bases between. Germline V lookup: CDR1 MDHEN, CDR2 SYDVKM. The CDR3 totals 14 residues. CDR3 amino acids: CASSPIGDYTEAFF. DNA for the CDR3: TGTGCCAGCAGTCCCATTGGGGATTACACTGAAGCTTTCTTT.

V and J are TRBV28 and TRBJ1-5; tentative D call: TRBD1 (6 bases). The CDR3 extends over 14 amino acids. Per the germline V gene, CDR1 is MDHEN and CDR2 is SYDVKM. The V end was cut by 6 bases, the J end by 7 bases, with 16 bases between. CDR3 sequence reads: CASSIQGNGQPQHF. The DNA of the CDR3 is TGTGCCAGCAGCATACAGGGTAATGGCCAGCCCCAGCATTTT.

This sequence joins TRBV7-2 and TRBJ2-1, with D tentatively TRBD1 or TRBD2 (5 bases each). There are 12 residues in the CDR3. Trimming took off 11 bases at V and 4 bases at J, with 12 bases between the two ends. Germline lookup yields CDR1 SGHTA and CDR2 FQGNSA. In DNA form, the CDR3 reads TGTGCCGGCCTAGGGGAGTACAATGAGCAGTTCTTC. It is translated as CAGLGEYNEQFF.

The chain joins TRBV7-2 to TRBJ2-7; D perhaps matches TRBD1 (5 bases). Trimming removed 1 base at V and 3 bases at J, with 10 bases between. The CDR3 loop spans 14 amino acids. Germline values: CDR1 SGHTA, CDR2 FQGNSA. CDR3 bases: TGTGCCAGCAGCTTAGGGCAGGGTTACTACGAGCAGTACTTC. This encodes CASSLGQGYYEQYF.

The rearrangement joins TRBV4-3 to TRBJ2-7; 7 bases agree with TRBD2. J lost 5 bases, V lost 3 bases, and 10 bases had no gene match. The CDR3 has 15 residues. Per germline, CDR1 LGHNA and CDR2 YSLEER. CDR3 DNA: TGCGCCAGCAGCCAGACAAGCGGGATTTTCGACGAGCAGTACTTC. Its translation is CASSQTSGIFDEQYF.

This clone was seen just once. CDR3 DNA: TGTGCCAGCAGCTTATTGAATAACCAGCCCCAGCATTTT. As protein: CASSLLNNQPQHF. The rearrangement joins TRBV7-9 to TRBJ1-5; the D is unclear. V was clipped by 2 bases and J by 7 bases, with 9 bases between them. The CDR3 contains 13 residues. The germline V gene has CDR1 SEHNR and CDR2 FQNEAQ (reference sequence).

The chain has TRBV27 and TRBJ1-4, with D possibly matching TRBD1 (6 bases). Germline lookup yields CDR1 MNHEY and CDR2 SMNVEV (reference sequence). Between the trimmed V and J ends, which lost 0 bases and 2 bases, there was a span of 7 bases. The CDR3 is made up of 15 amino acids. Here the CDR3 DNA reads TGTGCCAGCAGTTTATCGACAGGTACTAATGAAAAACTGTTTTTT. It translates to CASSLSTGTNEKLFF.

J is TRBJ2-5 and V is TRBV7-9; no reliable D call. The germline CDR1 and CDR2 sequences are SEHNR and FQNEAQ (reference sequence). The CDR3 sequence is 13 residues long. The V end was cut by 3 bases, the J end by 2 bases, with 7 bases between. CDR3 protein: CASSLHKQETQYF. CDR3 nucleotides: TGTGCCAGCAGCTTGCACAAACAAGAGACCCAGTACTTC.

This chain joins TRBV5-6 and TRBJ2-4, with D tentatively TRBD1 (6 bases). CDR3 length: 15 residues. With 0 bases removed from V and 6 bases from J, the gap between germline ends came to 13 bases. Germline CDR1 reads SGHDT; CDR2 reads YYEEEE. The CDR3 protein is CASSLAPGVSNIQYF. In DNA form, the CDR3 reads TGTGCCAGCAGCTTGGCACCAGGGGTCTCAAACATTCAGTACTTC. The full variable domain, its missing parts supplied by reference TRBV5-6 and TRBJ2-4, is DAGVTQSPTHLIKTRGQQVTLRCSPKSGHDTVSWYQQALGQGPQFIFQYYEEEERQRGNFPDRFSGHQFPNYSSELNVNALLLGDSALYLCASSLAPGVSNIQYFGAGTRLSVL.

The CDR3 reads CASLIPGGQETQYF. Here the CDR3 DNA reads TGTGCCAGCCTAATACCAGGAGGTCAAGAGACCCAGTACTTC. The rearrangement joins TRBV6-6 to TRBJ2-5, with D possibly matching TRBD2 (5 bases). Trimming stripped 8 bases from V and 2 bases from J, with 15 bases between. Germline loops: CDR1 MNHNY, CDR2 SVGAGI (reference sequence). This CDR3 is 14 amino acids long.